The 5 T cell receptor beta chains listed next were all sequenced from one sample in a study of T cell responses to AZD1222 COVID-19 vaccine. Generated by immunoSEQ multiplex PCR, the TCRdb table keeps only in-frame clones and is missing some. The top ten clones hold roughly 1.7% of a sample with more than 75,000 clones, roughly nine tenths of them seen once. The sample consisted of peripheral blood, taken on day 0 of AZD1222 vaccination. Every receptor here comes from an adult in good health.

V gene TRBV7-9 combines with J gene TRBJ1-2; maybe TRBD1 (6 bases). Trimming took 2 bases from V and 5 from J, leaving 15 bases between them. Germline CDR1 reads SEHNR; CDR2 reads FQNEAQ (reference sequence). The CDR3 consists of 15 residues. The CDR3 nucleotides are TGTGCCAGCAGCTTAATGGGGGCCCTTAGGTATGGCTACACCTTC. Protein: CASSLMGALRYGYTF.

The table lists this clone with a count of one. The gene calls are TRBV7-9 and TRBJ1-2; the D gene is possibly TRBD1 (6 bases). The CDR3 contains 13 residues. Trimming shortened V by 3 bases and J by 8 bases, and 13 bases separated the two germline ends. Germline-derived CDR1 and CDR2 are SEHNR and FQNEAQ (reference sequence). CDR3: CASSFSEDSGYTF. The CDR3 DNA is TGTGCCAGCAGCTTTTCGGAGGACAGCGGCTACACCTTC.

The chain couples TRBV6-2 or TRBV6-3 to TRBJ1-2, with D possibly being TRBD1 (5 bases). V gave up 4 bases and J gave up 8 bases, with 11 bases separating them. Germline V gene data show CDR1 as MNHEY and CDR2 as SVGEGT. The CDR3 spans 12 residues. CDR3 in amino acids: CASSFFRDGYTF. In nucleotides, the CDR3 is TGTGCCAGCAGTTTTTTCAGGGACGGCTACACCTTC.

This clone was counted a few times. This rearrangement joins TRBV5-1 to TRBJ2-7; D unresolved. In germline, CDR1 is SGHRS, CDR2 YFSETQ. Trimming took 2 bases from V and 3 from J, leaving 3 bases between them. The CDR3 contains 11 residues. Here the CDR3 DNA reads TGCGCCAGCAGCTTTAACTACGAGCAGTACTTC. This codes for CASSFNYEQYF.

The V gene is TRBV7-9, the J gene TRBJ1-5; TRBD1 agrees at 8 bases. Germline loops: CDR1 SEHNR, CDR2 FQNEAQ (reference sequence). The CDR3 runs 15 residues. Germline trimming cut 5 bases from V and 5 bases from J; bases unmatched to any gene: 8. CDR3 nucleotide sequence: TGTGCCAGCAGCCCCCCCGGGACAGGTCATCAGCCCCAGCATTTT. Its protein product is CASSPPGTGHQPQHF.